What follows is one T cell receptor beta chain and its context. Its antigen is still unknown. This record comes from a study of cytomegalovirus exposure and HLA in healthy donors. V was trimmed by 5 bases and J by 6 bases, leaving 12 bases between them. This CDR3 spans 13 amino acids. The V gene's germline CDR1 is SNHLY and CDR2 FYNNEI. Assay: immunoSEQ multiplex PCR; the TCRdb copy retains only in-frame clones and omits some. The table shows 100,000 to 120,000 clones, with more than 75% occurring only once. The study, taken as a whole, reports: One later analysis, an examination of the roughly 110 validation repertoires, found that first-cohort TCR clusters tended to co-occur in them. Researchers counted 150 to 200 TCR beta chains as cytomegalovirus-associated.

The source material was PBMCs. The chain carries TRBV2 and TRBJ2-3; perhaps TRBD1 as D (5 bases). The sequence was collected from a woman in her twenties or thirties in good health and CMV-seropositive. The CDR3 coding sequence is TGTGCCAGCAGTCCGACCAGGGTCGATACGCAGTATTTT. Its protein is CASSPTRVDTQYF.